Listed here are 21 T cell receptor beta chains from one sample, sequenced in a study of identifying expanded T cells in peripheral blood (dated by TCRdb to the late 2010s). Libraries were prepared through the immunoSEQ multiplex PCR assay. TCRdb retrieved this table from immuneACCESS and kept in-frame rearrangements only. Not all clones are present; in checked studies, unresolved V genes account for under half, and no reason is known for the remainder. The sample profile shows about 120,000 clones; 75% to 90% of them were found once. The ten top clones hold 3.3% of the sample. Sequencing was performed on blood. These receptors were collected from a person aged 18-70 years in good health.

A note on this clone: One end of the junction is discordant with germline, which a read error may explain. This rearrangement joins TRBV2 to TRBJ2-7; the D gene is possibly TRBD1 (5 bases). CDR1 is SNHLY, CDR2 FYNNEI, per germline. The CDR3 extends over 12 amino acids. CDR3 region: CAGRAVSYEQYF. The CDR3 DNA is TGTGCCGGCAGGGCCGTCTCCTACGAGCAGTACTTC.

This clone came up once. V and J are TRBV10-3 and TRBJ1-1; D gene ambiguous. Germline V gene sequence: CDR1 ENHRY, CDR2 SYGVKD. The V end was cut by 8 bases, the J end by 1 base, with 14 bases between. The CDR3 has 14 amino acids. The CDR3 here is CAISAVAGNTEAFF. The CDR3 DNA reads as TGTGCCATCTCCGCGGTGGCAGGGAACACTGAAGCTTTCTTT.

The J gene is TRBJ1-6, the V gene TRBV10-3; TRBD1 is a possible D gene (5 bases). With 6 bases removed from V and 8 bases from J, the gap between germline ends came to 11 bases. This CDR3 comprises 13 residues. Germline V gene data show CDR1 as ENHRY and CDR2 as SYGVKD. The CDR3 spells CAIRGRDDSPLHF. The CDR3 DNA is TGTGCCATCAGGGGACGGGACGATTCACCCCTCCACTTT.

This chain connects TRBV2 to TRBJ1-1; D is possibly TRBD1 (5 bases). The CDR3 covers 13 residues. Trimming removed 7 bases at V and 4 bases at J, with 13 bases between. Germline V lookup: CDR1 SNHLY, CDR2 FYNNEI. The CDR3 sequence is CASIGGVGTEAFF. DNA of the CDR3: TGTGCCAGCATTGGAGGGGTTGGCACTGAAGCTTTCTTT.

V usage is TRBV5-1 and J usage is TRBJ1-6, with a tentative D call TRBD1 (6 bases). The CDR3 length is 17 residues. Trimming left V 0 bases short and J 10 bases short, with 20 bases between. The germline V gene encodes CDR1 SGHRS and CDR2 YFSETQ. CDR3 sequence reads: CASSLANIVQGVSPLHF. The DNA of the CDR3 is TGCGCCAGCAGCTTGGCCAATATAGTACAGGGTGTATCACCCCTCCACTTT.

The CDR3, as DNA: TGTGCCAGCAGTCCCGGGAATTATGGCTACACCTTC. It specifies CASSPGNYGYTF. The rearrangement uses TRBV28 and TRBJ1-2; no reliable D call. Trimming shortened V by 5 bases and J by 5 bases, and 9 bases separated the two germline ends. In germline, CDR1 is MDHEN, CDR2 SYDVKM. The CDR3 is 12 amino acids.

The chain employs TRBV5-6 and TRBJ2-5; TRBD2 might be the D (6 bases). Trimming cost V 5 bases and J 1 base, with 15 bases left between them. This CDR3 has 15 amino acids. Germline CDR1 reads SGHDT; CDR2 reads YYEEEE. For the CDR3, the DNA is TGTGCCAGCAGTTTTGGGGGGACCAGCCAAGAGACCCAGTACTTC. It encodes CASSFGGTSQETQYF.

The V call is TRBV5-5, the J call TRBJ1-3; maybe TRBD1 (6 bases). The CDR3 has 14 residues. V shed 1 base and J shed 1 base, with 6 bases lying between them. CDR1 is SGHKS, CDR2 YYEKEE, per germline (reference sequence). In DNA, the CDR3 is TGTGCCAGCAGCTTGCAGGGGTCTGGAAACACCATATATTTT. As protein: CASSLQGSGNTIYF.

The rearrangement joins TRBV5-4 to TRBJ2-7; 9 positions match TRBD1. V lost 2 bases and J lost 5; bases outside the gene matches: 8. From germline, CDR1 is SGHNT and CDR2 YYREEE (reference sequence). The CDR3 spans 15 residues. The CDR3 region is CASSFSHRGLNEQYF. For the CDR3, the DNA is TGTGCCAGCAGCTTTTCTCACAGGGGGCTAAACGAGCAGTACTTC.

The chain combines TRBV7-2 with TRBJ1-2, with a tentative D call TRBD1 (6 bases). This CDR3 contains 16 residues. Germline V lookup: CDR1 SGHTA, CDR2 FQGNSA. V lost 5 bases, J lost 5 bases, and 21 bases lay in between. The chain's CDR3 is CASSDVLTGATYGYTF. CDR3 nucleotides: TGTGCCAGCAGCGACGTCCTGACGGGGGCGACGTATGGCTACACCTTC.

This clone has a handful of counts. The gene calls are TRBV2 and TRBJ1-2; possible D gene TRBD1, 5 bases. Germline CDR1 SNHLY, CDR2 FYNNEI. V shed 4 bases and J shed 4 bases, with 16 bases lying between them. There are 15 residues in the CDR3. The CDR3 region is CASSVGGVSVYGYTF. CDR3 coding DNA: TGTGCCAGCAGTGTGGGGGGGGTTAGCGTCTATGGCTACACCTTC. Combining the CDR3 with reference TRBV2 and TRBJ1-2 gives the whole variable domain EPEVTQTPSHQVTQMGQEVILRCVPISNHLYFYWYRQILGQKVEFLVSFYNNEISEKSEIFDDQFSVERPDGSNFTLKIRSTKLEDSAMYFCASSVGGVSVYGYTFGSGTRLTVV.

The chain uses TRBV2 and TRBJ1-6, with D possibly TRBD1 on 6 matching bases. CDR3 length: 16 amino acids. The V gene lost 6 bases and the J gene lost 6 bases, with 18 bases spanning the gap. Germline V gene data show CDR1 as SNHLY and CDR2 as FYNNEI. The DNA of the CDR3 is TGTGCCAGCAGGCGGGCCTGGGACATCTTTAATTCACCCCTCCACTTT. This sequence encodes CASRRAWDIFNSPLHF.

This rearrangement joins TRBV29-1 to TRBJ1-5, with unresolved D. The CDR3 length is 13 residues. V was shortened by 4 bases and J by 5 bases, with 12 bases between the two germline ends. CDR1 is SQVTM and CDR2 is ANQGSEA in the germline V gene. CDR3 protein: CSVGEGLDQPQHF. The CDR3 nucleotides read TGCAGCGTTGGAGAAGGGCTGGATCAGCCCCAGCATTTT.

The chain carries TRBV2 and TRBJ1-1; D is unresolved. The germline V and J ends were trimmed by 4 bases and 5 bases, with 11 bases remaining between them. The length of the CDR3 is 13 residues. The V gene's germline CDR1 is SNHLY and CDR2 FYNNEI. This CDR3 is CASSVGVRTEAFF. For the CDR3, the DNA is TGTGCCAGCAGTGTCGGGGTGAGGACTGAAGCTTTCTTT.

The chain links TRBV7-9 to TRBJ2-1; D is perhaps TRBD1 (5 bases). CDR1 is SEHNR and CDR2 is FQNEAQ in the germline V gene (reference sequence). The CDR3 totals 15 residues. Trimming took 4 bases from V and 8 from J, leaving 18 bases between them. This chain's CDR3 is CASSWPKAGFYEQFF. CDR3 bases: TGTGCCAGCAGCTGGCCGAAAGCAGGGTTTTATGAGCAGTTCTTC.

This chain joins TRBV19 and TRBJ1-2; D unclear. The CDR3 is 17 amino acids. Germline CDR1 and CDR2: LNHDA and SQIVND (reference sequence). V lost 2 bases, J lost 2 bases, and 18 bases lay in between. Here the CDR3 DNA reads TGTGCCAGTAGTATACCCCCAGGTCGGGGAGGGAACTATGGCTACACCTTC. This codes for CASSIPPGRGGNYGYTF.

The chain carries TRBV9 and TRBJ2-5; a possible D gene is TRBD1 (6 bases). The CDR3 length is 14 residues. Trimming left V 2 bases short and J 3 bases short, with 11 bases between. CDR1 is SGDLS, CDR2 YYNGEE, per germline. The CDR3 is CASSVTGWKETQYF. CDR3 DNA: TGTGCCAGCAGCGTCACAGGGTGGAAAGAGACCCAGTACTTC.

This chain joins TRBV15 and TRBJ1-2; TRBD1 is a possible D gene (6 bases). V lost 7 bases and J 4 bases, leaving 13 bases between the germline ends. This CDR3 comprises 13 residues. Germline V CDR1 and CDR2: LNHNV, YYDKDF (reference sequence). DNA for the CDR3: TGTGCCACCACAGGGGACGTAAGCTATGGCTACACCTTC. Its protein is CATTGDVSYGYTF.

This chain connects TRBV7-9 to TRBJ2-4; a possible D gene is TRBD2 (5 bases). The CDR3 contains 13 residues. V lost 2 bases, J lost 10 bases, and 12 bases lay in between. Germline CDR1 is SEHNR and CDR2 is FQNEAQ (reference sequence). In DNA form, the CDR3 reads TGTGCCAGCAGCTTAAGAGGGTTTGGGATTCAGTACTTC. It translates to CASSLRGFGIQYF.

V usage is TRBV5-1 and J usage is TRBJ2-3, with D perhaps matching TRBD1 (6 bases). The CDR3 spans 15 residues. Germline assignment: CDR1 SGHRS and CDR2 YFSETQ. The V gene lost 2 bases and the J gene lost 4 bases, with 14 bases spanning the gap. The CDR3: CASSFWGQGSDTQYF. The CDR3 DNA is TGCGCCAGCAGCTTTTGGGGGCAGGGGTCAGATACGCAGTATTTT.

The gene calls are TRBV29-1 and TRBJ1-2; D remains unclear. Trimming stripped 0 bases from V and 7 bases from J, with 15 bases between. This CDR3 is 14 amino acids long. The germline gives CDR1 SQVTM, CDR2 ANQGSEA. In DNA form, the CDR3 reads TGCAGCGTTGAAGAGGTACGGAGTTTGGGTGGCTACACCTTC. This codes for CSVEEVRSLGGYTF.